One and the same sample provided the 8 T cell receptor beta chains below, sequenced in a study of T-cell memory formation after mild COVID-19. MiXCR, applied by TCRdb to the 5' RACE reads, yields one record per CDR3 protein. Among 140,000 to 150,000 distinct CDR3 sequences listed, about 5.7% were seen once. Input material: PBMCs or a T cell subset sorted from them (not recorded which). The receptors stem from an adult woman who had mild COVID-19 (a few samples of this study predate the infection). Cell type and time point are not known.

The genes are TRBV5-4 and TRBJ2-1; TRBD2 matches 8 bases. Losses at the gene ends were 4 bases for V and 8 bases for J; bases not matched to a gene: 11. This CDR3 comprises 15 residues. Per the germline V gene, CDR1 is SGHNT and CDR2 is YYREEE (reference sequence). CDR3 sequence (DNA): TGTGCCAGCAGCCCTCCAGCGGGAGATATCCATGAGCAGTTCTTC. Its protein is CASSPPAGDIHEQFF.

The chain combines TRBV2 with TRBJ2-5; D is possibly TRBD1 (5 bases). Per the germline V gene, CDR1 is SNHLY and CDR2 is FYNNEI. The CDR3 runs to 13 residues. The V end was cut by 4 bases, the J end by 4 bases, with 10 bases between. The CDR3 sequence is CASSGVRAETQYF. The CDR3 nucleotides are TGTGCCAGCAGTGGTGTCAGGGCAGAGACCCAGTACTTC.

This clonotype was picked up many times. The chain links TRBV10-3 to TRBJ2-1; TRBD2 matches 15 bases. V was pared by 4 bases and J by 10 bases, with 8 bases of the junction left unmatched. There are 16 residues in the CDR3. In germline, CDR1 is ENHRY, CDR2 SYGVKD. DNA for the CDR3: TGTGCCATCAGTGGAATGGGACTAGCGGGGGGTAACGAGCAGTTCTTC. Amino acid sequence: CAISGMGLAGGNEQFF.

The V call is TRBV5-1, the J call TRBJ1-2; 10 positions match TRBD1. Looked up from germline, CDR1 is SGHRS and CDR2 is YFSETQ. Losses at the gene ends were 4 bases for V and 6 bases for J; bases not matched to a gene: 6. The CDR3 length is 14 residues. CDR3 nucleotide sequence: TGCGCCAGCAGCCTGTGGGACAGGGGCAATGGCTACACCTTC. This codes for CASSLWDRGNGYTF.

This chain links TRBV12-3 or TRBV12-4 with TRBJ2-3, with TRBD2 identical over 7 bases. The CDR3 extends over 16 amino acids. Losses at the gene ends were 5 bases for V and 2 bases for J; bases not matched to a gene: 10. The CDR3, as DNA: TGTGCCAGCAGTCTTTTTTCGGCGGGGGACACAGATACGCAGTATTTT. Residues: CASSLFSAGDTDTQYF.

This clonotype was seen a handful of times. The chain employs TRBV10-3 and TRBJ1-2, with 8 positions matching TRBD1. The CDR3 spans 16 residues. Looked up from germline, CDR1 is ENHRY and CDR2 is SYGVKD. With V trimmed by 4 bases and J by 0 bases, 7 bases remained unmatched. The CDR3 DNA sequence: TGTGCCATCAGTGGAAGGACAGGGCCCACTAACTATGGCTACACCTTC. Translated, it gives CAISGRTGPTNYGYTF.

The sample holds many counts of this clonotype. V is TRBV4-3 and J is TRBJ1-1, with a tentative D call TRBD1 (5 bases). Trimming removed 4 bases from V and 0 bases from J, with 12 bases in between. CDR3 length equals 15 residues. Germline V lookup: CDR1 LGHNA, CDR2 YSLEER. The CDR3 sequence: CASSRITGMNTEAFF. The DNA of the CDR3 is TGCGCCAGCAGCCGGATTACAGGCATGAACACTGAAGCTTTCTTT.

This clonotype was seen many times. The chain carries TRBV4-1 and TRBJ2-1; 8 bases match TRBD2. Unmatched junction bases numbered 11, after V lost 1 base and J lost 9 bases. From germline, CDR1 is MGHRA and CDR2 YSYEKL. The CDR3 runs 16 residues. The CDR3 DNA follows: TGCGCCAGCAGCCAAGCCGTTGCCGGGACTAGTCTTGAGCAGTTCTTC. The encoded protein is CASSQAVAGTSLEQFF.